Presented here are 32 T cell receptor beta chains from one specimen sequenced in a study of blood T cell repertoires in COVID-19 (dated by TCRdb to about 2020). Receptors were amplified or captured by the immunoSEQ multiplex PCR assay. TCRdb took over this immuneACCESS table, retaining in-frame rearrangements with V and J assigned. Such tables are incomplete; in checked studies, under half of the missing clones stem from an unresolved V gene, and the remainder is unexplained. This sample comprises about 130,000 clones, roughly four fifths of them detected only once. Under 20% of the sample is held by the ten biggest clonotypes. Sequencing input: PBMCs or T cells enriched from blood (not recorded which). These receptors came from a man aged 30 to 39 who had recovered from COVID-19.

The chain joins TRBV5-1 to TRBJ2-7, with 10 bases fitting TRBD2. With 4 bases clipped from V and 2 bases from J, the junction kept 12 bases outside the gene matches. The germline V gene encodes CDR1 SGHRS and CDR2 YFSETQ. CDR3 length equals 17 residues. CDR3 in DNA: TGCGCCAGCAGCCGGGATCCTAGCGGGAGTGACACCTACGAGCAGTACTTC. Protein product: CASSRDPSGSDTYEQYF.

The rearrangement uses TRBV7-9 and TRBJ1-1; 10 bases match TRBD1. The germline gives CDR1 SEHNR, CDR2 FQNEAQ (reference sequence). The CDR3 totals 15 residues. V lost 1 base, J lost 10 bases, and 9 bases stayed unmatched. The CDR3 region has the DNA TGTGCCAGCAGCTTAGTTGACAGGGGGCTCGGGCGAGCTTTCTTT. This sequence encodes CASSLVDRGLGRAFF.

This clone occurred a few times. The chain is built from TRBV5-1 and TRBJ1-3; maybe TRBD1 (6 bases). Germline-derived CDR1 and CDR2 are SGHRS and YFSETQ. V was pared by 0 bases and J by 3 bases, with 13 bases between. This CDR3 spans 16 amino acids. In DNA, the CDR3 is TGCGCCAGCAGCTTGGAGCCACAGGGCGGTGGAAACACCATATATTTT. Its protein product is CASSLEPQGGGNTIYF. Drawing the rest from reference TRBV5-1 and TRBJ1-3, the complete variable domain is KAGVTQTPRYLIKTRGQQVTLSCSPISGHRSVSWYQQTPGQGLQFLFEYFSETQRNKGNFPGRFSGRQFSNSRSEMNVSTLELGDSALYLCASSLEPQGGGNTIYFGEGSWLTVV.

V is TRBV4-1 and J is TRBJ1-5; possible D gene TRBD1, 5 bases. Between the trimmed V and J ends, which lost 0 bases and 1 base, there was a span of 13 bases. This CDR3 has 17 amino acids. The germline V gene has CDR1 MGHRA and CDR2 YSYEKL. CDR3 nucleotides: TGCGCCAGCAGCCAAGAACCCGCCGGGGGGAGCAATCAGCCCCAGCATTTT. Its protein is CASSQEPAGGSNQPQHF.

The CDR3 reads CASSPGTGGEQYV. In nucleotides, the CDR3 is TGTGCCAGCAGCCCCGGGACAGGGGGCGAGCAGTACGTC. The gene calls are TRBV13 and TRBJ2-7; TRBD1 aligns across 11 bases. Unmatched junction bases numbered 3, after V lost 5 bases and J lost 6 bases. The CDR3 consists of 13 residues. The germline CDR1 and CDR2 sequences are PRHDT and FYEKMQ (reference sequence).

This clone has just a few counts. This rearrangement joins TRBV5-1 to TRBJ2-1, with a weak D call TRBD2 (6 bases). V was shortened by 4 bases and J by 6 bases, with 17 bases between the two germline ends. This CDR3 spans 15 amino acids. Germline CDR1 reads SGHRS; CDR2 reads YFSETQ. The DNA for the CDR3 is TGCGCCAGCAGCCCCGGGATGTGGGAGGCCAATGAGCAGTTCTTC. Residues: CASSPGMWEANEQFF. Full variable domain (missing parts from reference TRBV5-1 and TRBJ2-1): KAGVTQTPRYLIKTRGQQVTLSCSPISGHRSVSWYQQTPGQGLQFLFEYFSETQRNKGNFPGRFSGRQFSNSRSEMNVSTLELGDSALYLCASSPGMWEANEQFFGPGTRLTVL.

V is TRBV18 and J is TRBJ2-7, with 14 bases identical to TRBD2. Germline loops: CDR1 KGHSH, CDR2 LQKENI. Trimming at V came to 1 base and at J to 5 bases, leaving 4 bases not matched to a gene. This CDR3 spans 16 amino acids. CDR3 in amino acids: CASSPLTGLAGDEQYF. The CDR3 nucleotides are TGTGCCAGCTCACCACTAACGGGACTAGCGGGAGACGAGCAGTACTTC.

A remark on this clone: The missing conserved phenylalanine or tryptophan at the end of this CDR3 makes a read error likely. The chain employs TRBV7-9 and TRBJ2-7; 9 nucleotides agree with TRBD1. Germline CDR1 SEHNR, CDR2 FQNEAQ (reference sequence). V shed 5 bases and J 5 bases; nucleotides not matched to a gene: 7. There are 14 residues in the CDR3. Here the CDR3 reads CASSSWDRVDEQYL. In DNA, the CDR3 is TGTGCCAGCAGCAGCTGGGACAGGGTGGACGAGCAGTACCTC.

The chain couples TRBV21-1 to TRBJ2-7; whether TRBD1, the table's D call, matches the DNA was not checked. TRBV21-1 is tagged as a pseudogene. The CDR3 runs to 22 residues. This CDR3 is CASSKNNKKGTGVISHAYEQYV. CDR3 nucleotide sequence: TGTGCCAGCAGCAAAAATAATAAGAAGGGAACAGGGGTAATTTCACACGCCTACGAGCAGTACGTC.

On this clone itself: Other DNA sequences in the same sample also yield this CDR3. The gene calls are TRBV27 and TRBJ1-2; weak D call: TRBD1 (5 bases). Trimming stripped 3 bases from V and 2 bases from J, with 7 bases between. Germline assignment: CDR1 MNHEY and CDR2 SMNVEV (reference sequence). The CDR3 has 13 amino acids. Here the CDR3 DNA reads TGTGCCAGCAGTTTGACAGAGAACTATGGCTACACCTTC. Amino acid sequence: CASSLTENYGYTF.

The chain carries TRBV6-5 and TRBJ2-5; D perhaps matches TRBD1 (6 bases). Looked up from germline, CDR1 is MNHEY and CDR2 is SVGAGI. The CDR3 covers 15 residues. V was trimmed by 6 bases and J by 0 bases, leaving 14 bases between them. For the CDR3, the DNA is TGTGCCAGCAGAGACGGGACATCGTACCAAGAGACCCAGTACTTC. Translation gives CASRDGTSYQETQYF.

V and J are TRBV19 and TRBJ1-6, with 8 nucleotides matching TRBD1. The germline V gene has CDR1 LNHDA and CDR2 SQIVND (reference sequence). The CDR3 totals 16 residues. Trimming took 2 bases from V and 9 from J; bases not matched to a gene: 9. The CDR3 reads CASSISRGQGGSPLHF. The CDR3 DNA follows: TGTGCCAGTAGTATAAGTCGCGGACAGGGCGGTTCACCCCTCCACTTT.

V gene TRBV11-2 combines with J gene TRBJ2-5; maybe TRBD2 (6 bases). V was trimmed by 4 bases and J by 5 bases, leaving 17 bases between them. There are 15 residues in the CDR3. Germline CDR1 reads SGHAT; CDR2 reads FQNNGV. CDR3 DNA: TGTGCCAGCAGCTACAATAGCGGACGGGGGGAGACCCAGTACTTC. Protein sequence: CASSYNSGRGETQYF.

This rearrangement joins TRBV7-9 to TRBJ2-7; 9 bases fit TRBD2. The CDR3 is 15 amino acids. Trimming at V came to 4 bases and at J to 0 bases, leaving 4 bases not matched to a gene. Germline CDR1 and CDR2: SEHNR and FQNEAQ (reference sequence). The CDR3 DNA sequence: TGTGCCAGCAGCTCCGGACTAGCGAACTCCTACGAGCAGTACTTC. Its translation is CASSSGLANSYEQYF.

The chain couples TRBV6-5 to TRBJ2-7; D ambiguous. Germline-derived CDR1 and CDR2 are MNHEY and SVGAGI. This CDR3 region has 12 residues. V gave up 7 bases and J gave up 0 bases, with 7 bases separating them. The CDR3 DNA follows: TGTGCCAGCATCCCAAACTCCTACGAGCAGTACTTC. Protein: CASIPNSYEQYF.

J is TRBJ2-7 and V is TRBV14; TRBD2 matches 7 bases. Germline CDR1 reads SGHDN; CDR2 reads FVKESK. The CDR3 is made up of 16 amino acids. The J segment lost 0 bases and the V segment lost 6 bases, leaving 11 bases of the junction unmatched. CDR3 protein: CASSLLAEKSSYEQYF. The CDR3 nucleotides are TGTGCCAGCAGTTTGCTAGCGGAGAAGAGCTCCTACGAGCAGTACTTC.

The chain carries TRBV11-2 and TRBJ2-7; maybe TRBD2 (7 bases). Per the germline V gene, CDR1 is SGHAT and CDR2 is FQNNGV. V shed 8 bases and J shed 2 bases, with 10 bases lying between them. The length of the CDR3 is 12 residues. The chain's CDR3 is CASGGGPYEQYF. The CDR3 coding sequence is TGTGCCAGCGGCGGGGGCCCCTACGAGCAGTACTTC.

This chain uses TRBV4-2 with TRBJ2-6, with D maybe TRBD1 (5 bases). The CDR3 has 17 residues. The germline V gene encodes CDR1 LGHNA and CDR2 YNFKEQ. Trimming removed 0 bases at V and 4 bases at J, with 13 bases between. The CDR3 loop is CASSQDQGVGGANVLTF. Here the CDR3 DNA reads TGTGCCAGCAGCCAAGATCAAGGGGTTGGGGGGGCCAACGTCCTGACTTTC.

This clone is a singleton in its sample. The rearrangement joins TRBV7-3 to TRBJ2-1; 8 bases are a match to TRBD1. CDR1 is SGHTA, CDR2 FQGTGA, per germline. The CDR3 extends over 12 amino acids. The J segment lost 13 bases and the V segment lost 5 bases, leaving 7 bases of the junction unmatched. The CDR3 loop reads CASSPSGGQQFF. The CDR3, as DNA: TGTGCCAGCAGCCCGTCAGGGGGCCAACAGTTCTTC.

This clone has more than one count but fewer than ten. CDR3 in amino acids: CASRSTGTGNTPLHF. DNA for the CDR3: TGTGCCAGCAGGAGTACCGGGACAGGGAATACACCCCTCCACTTT. V usage is TRBV6-5 and J usage is TRBJ1-6, with 9 bases identical to TRBD1. J was trimmed by 11 bases and V by 6 bases; bases with no gene match: 11. The length of the CDR3 is 15 residues. The germline CDR1 and CDR2 sequences are MNHEY and SVGAGI.

This clone was seen repeatedly, ten times or more. The rearrangement links TRBV2 to TRBJ2-2, with 12 bases fitting TRBD2. Per germline, CDR1 SNHLY and CDR2 FYNNEI. CDR3 length: 15 amino acids. V lost 6 bases to trimming and J lost 5 bases; unmatched junction nucleotides: 4. The CDR3 nucleotides read TGTGCCAGCAGGGAACTAGCGGGGGGAACCGGGGAGCTGTTTTTT. Its translation is CASRELAGGTGELFF. The whole variable domain, remainder taken from reference TRBV2 and TRBJ2-2, is EPEVTQTPSHQVTQMGQEVILRCVPISNHLYFYWYRQILGQKVEFLVSFYNNEISEKSEIFDDQFSVERPDGSNFTLKIRSTKLEDSAMYFCASRELAGGTGELFFGEGSRLTVL.

The chain joins TRBV27 to TRBJ2-7, with D perhaps matching TRBD1 (6 bases). Germline CDR1 MNHEY, CDR2 SMNVEV (reference sequence). CDR3 size: 14 residues. V was clipped by 8 bases and J by 3 bases, with 17 bases between them. The CDR3 coding sequence is TGTGCCAGCCGCTACCAGGCAGGGGACTACGAGCAGTACTTC. This sequence encodes CASRYQAGDYEQYF.

The chain employs TRBV30 and TRBJ2-5, with D possibly matching TRBD2 (7 bases). Germline V lookup: CDR1 GTSNPN, CDR2 SVGIG (reference sequence). This CDR3 has 15 amino acids. Between the trimmed V and J ends, which lost 0 bases and 5 bases, there was a span of 16 bases. CDR3 sequence: CAWSVRRGAEETQYF. The CDR3 DNA reads TGTGCCTGGAGTGTACGTCGGGGGGCGGAGGAGACCCAGTACTTC.

V is TRBV12-5 and J is TRBJ2-6; tentative D call: TRBD1 (6 bases). V was shortened by 6 bases and J by 0 bases, with 12 bases between the two germline ends. The CDR3 loop spans 16 amino acids. Germline V CDR1 and CDR2: LGHNT, FRNRAP. CDR3 DNA sequence: TGTGCTAGTGGCCCGCCCAGGGGCTCTGGGGCCAACGTCCTGACTTTC. Amino acids: CASGPPRGSGANVLTF.

The rearrangement uses TRBV9 and TRBJ1-2; 11 bases fit TRBD1. V was clipped by 3 bases and J by 8 bases; unmatched bases: 15. CDR1 and CDR2 (germline): SGDLS, YYNGEE. This CDR3 is built from 17 residues. The CDR3 DNA reads TGTGCCAGCAGCGCTGGACAGGGGGCACAGTTAATTTACGGCTACACCTTC. Translated, it gives CASSAGQGAQLIYGYTF.

The chain is built from TRBV7-5 and TRBJ2-4; the D call in the table, TRBD2, was not verified against the DNA. TRBV7-5 is described as a pseudogene. The CDR3 sequence is 13 residues long. In nucleotides, the CDR3 is TGTGCCAGAAGCTTAGCGGAGGACAACATTCAGTACTTC. Its translation is CARSLAEDNIQYF.

V gene TRBV5-4 combines with J gene TRBJ2-3; 16 bases fit TRBD2. CDR1 SGHNT and CDR2 YYREEE come from the germline V gene (reference sequence). Unmatched junction bases numbered 3, after V lost 3 bases and J lost 5 bases. This CDR3 is 16 amino acids long. The CDR3 loop is CASSSGLAGGEDTQYF. The CDR3 DNA follows: TGTGCCAGCAGCTCGGGACTAGCGGGAGGGGAAGATACGCAGTATTTT.

The chain uses TRBV5-1 and TRBJ2-5; D ambiguous. Trimming cost V 0 bases and J 1 base, with 4 bases left between them. Germline CDR1 SGHRS, CDR2 YFSETQ. The CDR3 contains 13 residues. The CDR3 loop reads CASSLESQETQYF. The CDR3 DNA reads TGCGCCAGCAGCTTGGAGAGCCAAGAGACCCAGTACTTC.

The chain couples TRBV3-1 (or the pseudogene TRBV3-2) to TRBJ1-6; D gene unclear. Trimming removed 2 bases at V and 7 bases at J, with 9 bases between. The CDR3 spans 14 residues. Germline V gene data show CDR1 as LGHDT and CDR2 as YNNKEL (reference sequence). The CDR3 DNA sequence: TGTGCCAGCAGCCAACGGTCAGGCAATTCACCCCTCCACTTT. Protein sequence: CASSQRSGNSPLHF.

This clone was detected a few times. The chain employs TRBV7-3 and TRBJ2-3; a weak D match, TRBD2 (6 bases). Deletions cut 5 bases from V and 0 bases from J, with 12 bases between. Germline assignment: CDR1 SGHTA and CDR2 FQGTGA. This CDR3 is built from 15 residues. The CDR3 reads CASSRLAVSTDTQYF. CDR3 coding DNA: TGTGCCAGCAGCCGATTAGCGGTTAGCACAGATACGCAGTATTTT.

The chain employs TRBV2 and TRBJ2-7; tentative D call: TRBD2 (6 bases). Germline loops: CDR1 SNHLY, CDR2 FYNNEI. This CDR3 is built from 13 residues. V was shortened by 4 bases and J by 4 bases, with 11 bases between the two germline ends. DNA of the CDR3: TGTGCCAGCAGTGTGGAGGGAAGGTACGAGCAGTACTTC. It codes for CASSVEGRYEQYF.

This chain links TRBV6-5 with TRBJ1-2; no definite D call. Looked up from germline, CDR1 is MNHEY and CDR2 is SVGAGI. The CDR3 covers 15 residues. V was clipped by 0 bases and J by 11 bases, with 19 bases between them. The CDR3 here is CASSYSGRRPDSYTF. CDR3 coding DNA: TGTGCCAGCAGTTACTCGGGGAGGCGGCCAGATTCATACACCTTC.